Listed below are T cell receptor beta chains from one sample, sequenced in a study of blood T cell repertoires in COVID-19. Some clones are missing from TCRdb's copy, which holds only in-frame ones; the method was immunoSEQ multiplex PCR. The sample consists of roughly 38,000 clones, more than 60% of them appearing once. Sequenced: peripheral blood. The receptor set was obtained from a man in his 60s with active COVID-19. The CDR3 runs from the conserved cysteine through the conserved F or W. Each record gives: V gene, J gene, clone size, D gene, CDR3 DNA, CDR3 protein. A D gene is named only where the DNA matches it firmly. Only part of the rows carry a size: once, few, many, or a class if the clone is expanded.

>TRBV27|TRBJ1-2|.|TRBD1
TGTGCCAGCAGTCCAAGGACAGGGGAAAACTATGGCTACACCTTC
CASSPRTGENYGYTF
>TRBV18|TRBJ2-1|.|.
TGTGCCAGCTCACCACAGGGGATTCAGAACAATGAGCAGTTCTTC
CASSPQGIQNNEQFF
>TRBV10-3|TRBJ2-5|.|TRBD2
TGTGCCATCAGGCCTAGCGGGAGATCGGAAGAGACCCAGTACTTC
CAIRPSGRSEETQYF
>TRBV27|TRBJ1-2|.|TRBD1
TGTGCCAGCAGTCCTATGACAGGGGGGTATGGCTACACCTTC
CASSPMTGGYGYTF
>TRBV6-2/TRBV6-3|TRBJ2-2|.|TRBD1
TGTGCCAGCAGTTACGGGGTGGGACAGCTTTTCGCGAACACCGGGGAGCTGTTTTTT
CASSYGVGQLFANTGELFF
>TRBV18|TRBJ2-7|.|.
TGTGCCAGCTCGAGGCAGGGGAACTCCTACGAGCAGTACTTC
CASSRQGNSYEQYF
>TRBV7-2|TRBJ2-1|.|.
TGTGCCAGCAGCCCAGGAGCGGCAAGCGATGAGCAGTTCTTC
CASSPGAASDEQFF
>TRBV12-5|TRBJ1-3|.|.
TGTGCTAGTGGTTTGCCAGGACTTGGAACTGGAAACACCATATATTTT
CASGLPGLGTGNTIYF
>TRBV6-5|TRBJ2-7|.|TRBD1
TGTGCCAGCAGTTTCGGCCGGGACAGGGGGTTCAAAAAGCAGTACTTC
CASSFGRDRGFKKQYF
>TRBV5-1|TRBJ2-7|few|TRBD2
TGCGCCAGCAGCCCCAGCGGGGGGCTGGTTGGCTACGAGCAGTACTTC
CASSPSGGLVGYEQYF
>TRBV18|TRBJ2-2|.|.
TGTGCCAACACCAATGGGGCGGCCGGGGAGCTGTTTTTT
CANTNGAAGELFF
>TRBV27|TRBJ1-1|.|.
TGTGCCAGCAGTTTAGCCTTGGGCAGGATGAACACTGAAGCTTTCTTT
CASSLALGRMNTEAFF
>TRBV27|TRBJ1-5|.|.
TGTGCCAGCAGAGGGGGAACAGGCGATCAGCCCCAGCATTTT
CASRGGTGDQPQHF
>TRBV28|TRBJ2-1|.|TRBD2
TGTGCCAGCAGTGAAGCTAGCGGGAGGGCCCCTGAGCAGTTCTTC
CASSEASGRAPEQFF
>TRBV19|TRBJ2-5|few|TRBD2
TGTGCCAGCTCAACGGGGCATAGCGGGAAGGAGACCCAGTACTTC
CASSTGHSGKETQYF
>TRBV5-4|TRBJ1-2|.|TRBD1
TGTGCCAGCAGCTTCGGTGGAGGGGGCGACTATGGCTACACCTTC
CASSFGGGGDYGYTF
>TRBV20-1|TRBJ1-5|.|TRBD1
TGCAGTGCTAGTTTGTGTCGGGGACAGGGGGGCTGCAATCAGCCCCAGCATTTT
CSASLCRGQGGCNQPQHF
>TRBV12-3/TRBV12-4|TRBJ2-7|few|TRBD1
TGTGCCAGCAGCCTAGGACAGGTATACGAGCAGTACTTC
CASSLGQVYEQYF
>TRBV6-1|TRBJ1-6|.|.
TGTGCCAGCAGTGAAGGGCCGGGGAGATCCTATAATTCACCCCTCCACTTT
CASSEGPGRSYNSPLHF
>TRBV18|TRBJ1-4|.|TRBD1
TGTGCCAGCTCACCCAACGCAGGGGGGAGTGAAAAACTGTTTTTT
CASSPNAGGSEKLFF
>TRBV5-6|TRBJ1-4|.|.
TGTGCCAGCAGTCAGGCGGGACTCCCGGTTTTT
CASSQAGLPVF
>TRBV7-9|TRBJ2-2|.|.
TGTGCCAGCAGCTTAGGGACGTCTCGAGGGACCGGGGAGCTGTTTTTT
CASSLGTSRGTGELFF
>TRBV19|TRBJ1-4|.|TRBD1
TGTGCCAGTAGTATGCCGGGGACAGGCCAAGAAAAACTGTTTTTT
CASSMPGTGQEKLFF
>TRBV28|TRBJ2-2|.|.
TGTGCCAGCAGACCCCGCTCGGGATGGGCCGGGGAGCTGTTTTTT
CASRPRSGWAGELFF
>TRBV29-1|TRBJ1-5|.|.
TGCAGCGTGCACCCAGGGACGGGAGATCAGCCCCAGCATTTT
CSVHPGTGDQPQHF
>TRBV27|TRBJ1-1|.|TRBD1
TGTGCCAGCAGTTTTTTAACCCAGGGGGGCACTGAAGCTTTCTTT
CASSFLTQGGTEAFF
>TRBV30|TRBJ2-7|few|TRBD1
TGTGCCTGGATCCCAGGGGGCGCCTCGGCCTACGAGCAGTACTTC
CAWIPGGASAYEQYF
>TRBV6-4|TRBJ1-1|.|TRBD1
TGTGCCAGCAGAGAACAGGGGGCACCGAACACTGAAGCTTTCTTT
CASREQGAPNTEAFF
>TRBV7-8|TRBJ1-1|.|.
TGTGCCAGCAGCTTTGACAGGTATGGCACTGAAGCTTTCTTT
CASSFDRYGTEAFF
>TRBV5-1|TRBJ2-1|.|TRBD2
TGCGCCAGCAGCTATACTAGCGGGGGGGCCACCGAGCAGTTCTTC
CASSYTSGGATEQFF
>TRBV7-3|TRBJ2-7|.|TRBD2
TGTGCCAGCAGCGCCAGCGGGGGGGCCTACGAGCAGTACTTC
CASSASGGAYEQYF
>TRBV7-9|TRBJ1-2|.|TRBD1
TGTGCCGGCCGTCGACAGGGAGACTATGGCTACACCTTC
CAGRRQGDYGYTF
>TRBV19|TRBJ2-3|.|.
TGTGCCAGTAGTCGGAACTATTTGGGTAGCACAGATACGCAGTATTTT
CASSRNYLGSTDTQYF
>TRBV6-5|TRBJ1-1|.|.
TGTGCCAGCAGTTACTCGGACAGCATGAACACTGAAGCTTTCTTT
CASSYSDSMNTEAFF
>TRBV7-6|TRBJ1-1|.|.
TGTGCCAGCAGCTCCCGGCAGGGCGGCACTGAAGCTTTCTTT
CASSSRQGGTEAFF
>TRBV7-3|TRBJ2-1|.|TRBD2
TGTGCCAGCAGCTTAAGACTAGCGGGAGCGGGTGAGCAGTTCTTC
CASSLRLAGAGEQFF
>TRBV29-1|TRBJ2-1|.|.
TGCAGCGGCCTAGGGGGAAGGGGGCAGTTCTTC
CSGLGGRGQFF
>TRBV3-1/TRBV3-2|TRBJ2-4|.|.
TGTGCCAGCAGCCCCGCCGCCAAAAACATTCAGTATTTC
CASSPAAKNIQYF
>TRBV29-1|TRBJ1-1|.|TRBD1
TGCAGCGCCTTGACAGGGGACGGGAGAACTGAAGCTTTCTTT
CSALTGDGRTEAFF
>TRBV5-5|TRBJ1-1|.|.
TGTGCCAGCAGGACAGCGAACACTGAAGCTTTCTTT
CASRTANTEAFF
>TRBV14|TRBJ2-1|once|TRBD2
TGTGCCAGCAGTTTACTAGCGGGGGGAGTCAATGAGCAGTTCTTC
CASSLLAGGVNEQFF
>TRBV5-1|TRBJ1-1|.|TRBD1
TGCGCCAGCAGCTTGCGGGTCTGGGACAGGGTTTCGGTCCCTGAAGCTTTCTTT
CASSLRVWDRVSVPEAFF
>TRBV6-5|TRBJ2-7|.|TRBD1
TGTGCCAGCAGTCCGGGCTGGGACAGTTCCTACGAGCAGTACTTC
CASSPGWDSSYEQYF
>TRBV7-2|TRBJ2-5|.|TRBD2
TGTGCCAGCAGCTTATCTACGGGGGGGCGAGAGACCCAGTACTTC
CASSLSTGGRETQYF